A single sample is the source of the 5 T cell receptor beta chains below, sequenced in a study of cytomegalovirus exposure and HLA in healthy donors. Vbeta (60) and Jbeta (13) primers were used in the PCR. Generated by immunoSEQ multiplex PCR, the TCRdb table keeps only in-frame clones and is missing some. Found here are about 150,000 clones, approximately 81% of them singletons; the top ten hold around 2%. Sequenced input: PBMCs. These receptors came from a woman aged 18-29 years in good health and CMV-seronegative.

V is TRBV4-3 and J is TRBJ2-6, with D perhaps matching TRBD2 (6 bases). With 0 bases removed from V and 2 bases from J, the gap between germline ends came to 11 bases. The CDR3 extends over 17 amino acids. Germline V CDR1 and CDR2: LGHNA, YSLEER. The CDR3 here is CASSQDGGGAGANVLTF. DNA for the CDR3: TGCGCCAGCAGCCAAGACGGGGGTGGGGCTGGGGCCAACGTCCTGACTTTC.

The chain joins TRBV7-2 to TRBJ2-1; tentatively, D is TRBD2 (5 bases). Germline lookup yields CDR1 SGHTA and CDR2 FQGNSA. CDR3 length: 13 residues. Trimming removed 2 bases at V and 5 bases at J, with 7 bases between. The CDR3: CASSLKADNEQFF. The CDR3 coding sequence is TGTGCCAGCAGCTTAAAAGCGGACAATGAGCAGTTCTTC.

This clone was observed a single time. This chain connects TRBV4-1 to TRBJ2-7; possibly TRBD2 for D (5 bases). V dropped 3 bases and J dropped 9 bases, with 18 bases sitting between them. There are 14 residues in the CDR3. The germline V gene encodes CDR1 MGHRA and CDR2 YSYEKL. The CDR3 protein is CASSQPLQSSVQYF. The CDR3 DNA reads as TGCGCCAGCAGCCAGCCTTTACAAAGTAGCGTGCAGTACTTC.

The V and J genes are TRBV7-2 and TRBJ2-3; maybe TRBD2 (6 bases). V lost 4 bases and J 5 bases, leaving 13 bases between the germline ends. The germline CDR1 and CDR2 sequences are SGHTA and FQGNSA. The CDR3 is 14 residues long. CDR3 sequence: CASSSTGGKDTQYF. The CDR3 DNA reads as TGTGCCAGCAGCTCTACTGGCGGGAAAGATACGCAGTATTTT.

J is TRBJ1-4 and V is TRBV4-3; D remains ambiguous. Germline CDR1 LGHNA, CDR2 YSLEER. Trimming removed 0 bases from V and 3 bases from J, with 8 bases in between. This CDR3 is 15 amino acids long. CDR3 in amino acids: CASSQDLAANEKLFF. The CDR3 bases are TGCGCCAGCAGCCAAGATTTGGCAGCTAATGAAAAACTGTTTTTT.